A single sample gave rise to the 16 T cell receptor beta chains below, sequenced in a study of cytomegalovirus exposure and HLA in healthy donors. Libraries were prepared by immunoSEQ multiplex PCR; TCRdb keeps only in-frame clonotypes and omits some of them. The sample lists 55,000 to 65,000 clones, about 95% occurring once. Material: PBMCs. Receptors were obtained from a woman under 30 in good health and CMV-seropositive.

This clone was recorded only once. This chain connects TRBV7-8 to TRBJ2-2, with D uncertain. With 5 bases removed from V and 2 bases from J, the gap between germline ends came to 6 bases. The CDR3 is made up of 13 amino acids. Germline V gives CDR1 SGHVS, CDR2 FQNEAQ. The CDR3 protein is CASSLYNTGELFF. As DNA, the CDR3 is TGTGCCAGCAGCCTCTATAACACCGGGGAGCTGTTTTTT. Filled out from reference TRBV7-8 and TRBJ2-2, the complete variable domain reads GAGVSQSPRYKVAKRGQDVALRCDPISGHVSLFWYQQALGQGPEFLTYFQNEAQLDKSGLPSDRFFAERPEGSVSTLKIQRTQQEDSAVYLCASSLYNTGELFFGEGSRLTVL.

The rearrangement uses TRBV5-4 and TRBJ1-4; D possibly corresponds to TRBD1 (5 bases). The CDR3 covers 16 residues. CDR1 SGHNT and CDR2 YYREEE come from the germline V gene (reference sequence). The V end was cut by 4 bases, the J end by 4 bases, with 17 bases between. CDR3 coding DNA: TGTGCCAGCAGCCCGGACGCGACAGTCTATAATGAAAAACTGTTTTTT. Residues: CASSPDATVYNEKLFF.

The chain has TRBV29-1 and TRBJ1-1; TRBD1 is a possible D gene (6 bases). Trimming pared 4 bases from V and 2 bases from J, leaving 8 bases between. This CDR3 is built from 12 residues. From germline, CDR1 is SQVTM and CDR2 ANQGSEA. The CDR3 sequence: CSVGGGNTEAFF. The CDR3 nucleotides are TGCAGCGTTGGGGGGGGCAACACTGAAGCTTTCTTT.

V gene TRBV7-9 combines with J gene TRBJ1-3; a weak D match, TRBD1 (6 bases). The CDR3 has 16 residues. Trimming stripped 1 base from V and 11 bases from J, with 21 bases between. Germline loops: CDR1 SEHNR, CDR2 FQNEAQ (reference sequence). CDR3 nucleotides: TGTGCCAGCAGCTTAGACAGGGATCGGTCAGGAGGCGCCATATATTTT. It is translated as CASSLDRDRSGGAIYF.

As for this clone: This sample includes further DNA sequences coding for the same CDR3. CDR3 region: CASSVGGNYNEQFF. The CDR3 DNA is TGTGCCAGCAGTGTGGGGGGGAACTACAATGAGCAGTTCTTC. The chain joins TRBV7-2 to TRBJ2-1; TRBD2 agrees at 7 bases. This CDR3 comprises 14 residues. The V and J ends lost 6 bases and 3 bases, in that order; junction bases with no gene match: 5. Per the germline V gene, CDR1 is SGHTA and CDR2 is FQGNSA.

The chain uses TRBV2 and TRBJ1-2; TRBD1 is a possible D gene (6 bases). CDR3 length: 14 amino acids. Germline loops: CDR1 SNHLY, CDR2 FYNNEI. Trimming removed 1 base at V and 3 bases at J, with 9 bases between. CDR3 sequence reads: CASSEGQAYYGYTF. In DNA, the CDR3 is TGTGCCAGCAGTGAAGGACAGGCCTACTATGGCTACACCTTC.

This clone came up once. The V and J genes are TRBV10-1 and TRBJ2-3; D is possibly TRBD2 (5 bases). From germline, CDR1 is WNHNN and CDR2 SYGVQD (reference sequence). The CDR3 is 14 amino acids. V was trimmed by 3 bases and J by 1 base, leaving 8 bases between them. The CDR3 DNA is TGCGCCAGCAGTGACTTCGGGGGCACAGATACGCAGTATTTT. Residues: CASSDFGGTDTQYF.

This rearrangement joins TRBV4-3 to TRBJ1-2; TRBD1 is a possible D gene (6 bases). The ends were cut back, 4 bases at V and 5 bases at J, with 11 bases in the middle. CDR3 length: 13 residues. Germline V gene lookup returns CDR1 LGHNA and CDR2 YSLEER. The CDR3 spells CASSRTGIYGYTF. The CDR3 DNA reads TGCGCCAGCAGCCGAACAGGGATATATGGCTACACCTTC.

The chain couples TRBV5-5 to TRBJ1-5, with D perhaps TRBD1 (5 bases). Germline V gives CDR1 SGHKS, CDR2 YYEKEE (reference sequence). V gave up 3 bases and J gave up 4 bases, with 11 bases separating them. This CDR3 region has 14 residues. The CDR3 DNA reads TGTGCCAGCAGCTCAGGGCAGGGAAATCAGCCCCAGCATTTT. This gives the protein CASSSGQGNQPQHF.

The V gene is TRBV6-4, the J gene TRBJ1-4; D gene uncertain. Germline V gene data show CDR1 as MRHNA and CDR2 as SNTAGT. Trimming removed 5 bases from V and 7 bases from J, with 11 bases in between. There are 13 residues in the CDR3. For the CDR3, the DNA is TGTGCCAGCAGTAGGGAGATGGGTGAAAAACTGTTTTTT. It translates to CASSREMGEKLFF.

The chain carries TRBV4-2 and TRBJ1-5; 7 bases agree with TRBD1. The CDR3 is 15 amino acids. The J segment lost 4 bases and the V segment lost 3 bases, leaving 6 bases of the junction unmatched. Per the germline V gene, CDR1 is LGHNA and CDR2 is YNFKEQ. CDR3 sequence reads: CASSQEDRPNQPQHF. The CDR3 DNA reads as TGTGCCAGCAGCCAGGAGGACAGGCCTAATCAGCCCCAGCATTTT.

The J gene is TRBJ2-1, the V gene TRBV6-5; D unresolved. Trimming removed 11 bases at V and 6 bases at J, with 11 bases between. The CDR3 loop spans 11 amino acids. Germline V lookup: CDR1 MNHEY, CDR2 SVGAGI. In DNA form, the CDR3 reads TGTGCCTCCCGATCGGGCAATGAGCAGTTCTTC. This codes for CASRSGNEQFF.

This chain joins TRBV11-1 and TRBJ2-3; 9 nucleotides match TRBD2. V gave up 3 bases and J gave up 3 bases; unmatched junction bases: 4. Germline loops: CDR1 SGHAT, CDR2 FQDESV (reference sequence). The CDR3 extends over 15 amino acids. CDR3 in amino acids: CASSLNAGGTDTQYF. DNA for the CDR3: TGTGCCAGCAGCTTGAATGCGGGGGGGACAGATACGCAGTATTTT.

The chain carries TRBV27 and TRBJ2-1; 10 nucleotides agree with TRBD1. Germline V CDR1 and CDR2: MNHEY, SMNVEV (reference sequence). V lost 8 bases, J lost 7 bases, and 11 bases stayed unmatched. The CDR3 covers 15 residues. DNA of the CDR3: TGTGCCAGCCGCACCGGGACAGGGGTTAGGAATGAGCAGTTCTTC. Translation: CASRTGTGVRNEQFF.

The J gene is TRBJ2-3, the V gene TRBV6-6; D is perhaps TRBD2 (5 bases). This CDR3 is 14 amino acids long. V lost 8 bases and J lost 4, with 16 bases in between. CDR1 MNHNY and CDR2 SVGAGI come from the germline V gene (reference sequence). CDR3 DNA sequence: TGTGCCAGCGGACCGTTCGGGGAGCCAGATACGCAGTATTTT. Protein: CASGPFGEPDTQYF.

The J gene is TRBJ2-1, the V gene TRBV27; 7 nucleotides agree with TRBD2. The germline V gene has CDR1 MNHEY and CDR2 SMNVEV (reference sequence). The CDR3 length is 17 residues. Losses at the gene ends were 3 bases for V and 6 bases for J; bases not matched to a gene: 14. The CDR3 reads CASSLYQGYGRSNEQFF. The CDR3 nucleotides read TGTGCCAGCAGTTTGTACCAGGGCTACGGGAGGAGCAATGAGCAGTTCTTC.